Sequencing of this T cell receptor (beta chain) was carried out in a study of neoadjuvant anti-PD-1 for oral cavity cancer. PBMC libraries mostly used around 500 ng of input genomic DNA, with six replicates per sample. Measured with immunoSEQ multiplex PCR; TCRdb has only the in-frame clones, and not every one. The sample includes almost 7,000 clones, around 72% seen only once; the top ten take 3%. To note about this clone: Its target is not known.

Findings and limits, study-wide: TCR analyses covered only a few patients per response group. After neoadjuvant nivolumab, PBMC T cell clonality was significantly higher in non-responders than responders.

This CDR3 is 16 amino acids long. V was pared by 4 bases and J by 5 bases, with 20 bases between. Germline lookup yields CDR1 WSHSY and CDR2 SAAADI. PBMCs were not maintained or expanded in culture before analysis. V usage is TRBV10-2 and J usage is TRBJ1-2; tentatively, D is TRBD1 (5 bases). Sequenced here: PBMCs, sampled before nivolumab (anti-PD-1) treatment. This clonotype was sampled from a person aged 40-85 years with oral cavity squamous cell carcinoma. CDR3 protein: CASSGEVEGKRYGYTF. CDR3 DNA sequence: TGCGCCAGCAGTGGGGAAGTGGAGGGGAAGAGATATGGCTACACCTTC.